This TCR beta chain was obtained from a study of blood T cell repertoires in COVID-19 (dated by TCRdb to 2020 to 2021). General notes on the study: Samples from collaborators originated in the United States, Italy and Spain and spanned both the acute and convalescent phases of COVID-19. The material from the prospective study consisted of cDNA or gDNA derived from T cells, B-cell-depleted T cells, or PBMCs. The sample metadata nearly always contained a de-identified subject ID, COVID-19 status, age in years and sex. HLA class I and class II types, where available, came from metadata supplied by the sample provider rather than from assay-based typing. The samples were drawn from two sources: the first 160 participants of the ongoing ImmuneRACE study, and 1,000 to 1,500 subjects contributed by 6 global collaborators. Subjects who had been exposed to COVID-19, were actively infected with it, or had recovered from it provided the deeply sampled blood TCRbeta repertoires that made up the dataset. The repertoires were released in a freely available public database intended as a resource for research on the immune response to SARS-CoV-2.

A second Seattle source provided samples from volunteer blood donors who had recovered from COVID-19. Whole blood was collected in K2EDTA tubes by collaborating institutions according to the institutions' own protocols. For TCRbeta analysis, collaborators shipped samples in one of three forms: frozen whole blood, isolated PBMCs, or DNA extracted from either of those sample types. As concerns this clone: Its antigen target is currently unknown. No base quality values were provided; no much bigger clone lies one nucleotide off.

Overall results and qualifications from the work: Clinical and demographic metadata were provided uncurated, with the amount varying by source and participant.

The immunoSEQ Assay, a bias-controlled multiplex PCR, was used to amplify TCRbeta CDR3 regions from genomic DNA. In the paper's pipeline: The number of nucleated cells in each sample was estimated by amplification of reference gene primers within the assay. To quantify the absolute abundance of each unique TCRbeta CDR3 rearrangement, sequence reads were collapsed and filtered. For each sample, productive Simpson clonality was calculated as the square root of Simpson's diversity index over productive rearrangements. TCRdb took this table from immuneACCESS and kept in-frame rearrangements with V and J called. Such tables lack part of the clones; where checked against another copy, unresolved V genes explain under half of the gap, and the rest is unexplained. V, J and clone size derive from that table, while D and trimming were established from the DNA sequence. The sample has roughly 220,000 clones on record, 84% of them singletons. The ten largest clones add up to 5.1% of the sample.

From the germline V gene, CDR1 is SGHTA and CDR2 is FQGNSA. Measured from the cysteine to the phenylalanine, the CDR3 is 14 residues long. CDR3 DNA is the only sequence kept; it has 42 bases, read in frame from the first base. V is pruned by 5 bases and J by 3 bases, leaving 6 bases of the junction without a gene match. The rearrangement joined TRBV7-2 to TRBJ1-2, and TRBD1 matches 7 of the central bases. Material: peripheral blood. The TCR sequence derives from a woman in her sixties who had recovered from COVID-19. CDR3 protein: CASSPGGTYYGYTF. The nucleotides are TGTGCCAGCAGCCCAGGGGGGACGTACTATGGCTACACCTTC.